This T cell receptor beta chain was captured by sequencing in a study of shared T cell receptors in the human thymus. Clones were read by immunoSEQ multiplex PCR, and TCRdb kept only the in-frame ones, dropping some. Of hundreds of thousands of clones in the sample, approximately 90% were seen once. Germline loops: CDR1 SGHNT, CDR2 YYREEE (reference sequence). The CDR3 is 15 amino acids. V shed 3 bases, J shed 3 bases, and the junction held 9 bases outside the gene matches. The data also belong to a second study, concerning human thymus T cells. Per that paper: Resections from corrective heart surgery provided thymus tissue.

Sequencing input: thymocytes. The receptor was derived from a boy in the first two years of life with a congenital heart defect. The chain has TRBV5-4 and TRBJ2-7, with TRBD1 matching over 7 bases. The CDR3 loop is CASSWGTGDFYEQYF. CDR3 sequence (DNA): TGTGCCAGCAGCTGGGGTACAGGGGATTTCTACGAGCAGTACTTC.